One sample yielded the 20 T cell receptor beta chains listed below, sequenced in a study of blood T cell repertoires in COVID-19. Repertoires were generated with immunoSEQ multiplex PCR, while TCRdb's copy carries only in-frame clones and drops some. The sample has more than 95,000 clones; 82% are singletons. Specimen: peripheral blood. The receptors shown here come from a man aged 55 to 70 with acute or convalescent COVID-19.

This chain joins TRBV18 and TRBJ2-5; TRBD2 might be the D (6 bases). From germline, CDR1 is KGHSH and CDR2 LQKENI. Deletions cut 0 bases from V and 1 base from J, with 6 bases between. The CDR3 is 14 residues long. CDR3 in amino acids: CASSPPSGQETQYF. Written as DNA, the CDR3 is TGTGCCAGCTCACCACCTAGCGGCCAAGAGACCCAGTACTTC.

This clone was observed a single time. The genes are TRBV7-9 and TRBJ1-1; 10 positions agree with TRBD1. CDR1 and CDR2 from the germline V gene are SEHNR and FQNEAQ (reference sequence). There are 15 residues in the CDR3. The V segment lost 4 bases and the J segment 3 bases; nucleotides outside the gene matches: 5. The CDR3 loop reads CASSSIDRGHTEAFF. In nucleotides, the CDR3 is TGTGCCAGCAGCTCGATCGACAGGGGGCACACTGAAGCTTTCTTT.

The V and J genes are TRBV4-3 and TRBJ1-6; D possibly corresponds to TRBD1 (6 bases). Germline CDR1 LGHNA, CDR2 YSLEER. Trimming pared 0 bases from V and 4 bases from J, leaving 13 bases between. The CDR3 runs 17 residues. CDR3: CASSQDMGARYNSPLHF. DNA of the CDR3: TGCGCCAGCAGCCAAGATATGGGGGCGCGATATAATTCACCCCTCCACTTT.

As DNA, the CDR3 is TGCGCCAGCAGCTTGGAGACTAGCGGGGTGGATACGCAGTATTTT. This translates into CASSLETSGVDTQYF. This chain uses TRBV5-1 with TRBJ2-3; TRBD2 matches at 11 bases. The CDR3 loop spans 15 amino acids. Germline CDR1 SGHRS, CDR2 YFSETQ. V was clipped by 0 bases and J by 6 bases; unmatched bases: 3.

The table lists this clone with a few counts. The chain carries TRBV5-5 and TRBJ1-3, with 8 bases aligning to TRBD1. CDR3 length equals 17 residues. The junction had 11 bases not matched to a gene; V was cut back by 3 bases and J by 3 bases. CDR1 SGHKS and CDR2 YYEKEE come from the germline V gene (reference sequence). The CDR3 DNA reads as TGTGCCAGCAGCTCGATCCGGACAGGGAGGTTTGGAAACACCATATATTTT. Its protein product is CASSSIRTGRFGNTIYF.

The genes are TRBV7-2 and TRBJ1-1, with D possibly being TRBD1 (5 bases). This CDR3 region has 16 residues. In germline, CDR1 is SGHTA, CDR2 FQGNSA. V lost 3 bases and J 6 bases, leaving 20 bases between the germline ends. The CDR3 is CASSFAVGAPRAEAFF. CDR3 sequence (DNA): TGTGCCAGCAGCTTTGCTGTAGGGGCGCCTAGGGCTGAAGCTTTCTTT.

The chain has TRBV5-8 and TRBJ2-5, with 7 bases matching TRBD1. The CDR3 contains 15 residues. V lost 4 bases, J lost 1 base, and 7 bases stayed unmatched. Germline lookup yields CDR1 SGHTS and CDR2 YDEGEE. The CDR3 DNA reads TGTGCCAGCAGCGGGAACAGGGGTGCCCAAGAGACCCAGTACTTC. The encoded protein is CASSGNRGAQETQYF.

The rearrangement uses TRBV5-5 and TRBJ2-7, with D unresolved. CDR1 SGHKS and CDR2 YYEKEE come from the germline V gene (reference sequence). CDR3 length equals 14 residues. Trimming took off 2 bases at V and 4 bases at J, with 13 bases between the two ends. The chain's CDR3 is CASSFTGDEYEQYF. CDR3 bases: TGTGCCAGCAGCTTCACGGGTGATGAGTACGAGCAGTACTTC.

This clone was seen ten or more times. The rearrangement links TRBV19 to TRBJ1-4, with no clear D. V was shortened by 3 bases and J by 8 bases, with 7 bases between the two germline ends. The CDR3 has 12 residues. Germline lookup yields CDR1 LNHDA and CDR2 SQIVND (reference sequence). The CDR3 protein is CASSILREKLFF. The CDR3 DNA sequence: TGTGCCAGTAGTATTTTACGGGAAAAACTGTTTTTT.

The chain uses TRBV27 and TRBJ2-7; TRBD1 matches at 9 bases. Germline V gene lookup returns CDR1 MNHEY and CDR2 SMNVEV (reference sequence). Germline trimming cut 6 bases from V and 3 bases from J; bases unmatched to any gene: 6. The length of the CDR3 is 14 residues. The DNA for the CDR3 is TGTGCCAGCAGCCGACAGGGGGACCTCTACGAGCAGTACTTC. Its translation is CASSRQGDLYEQYF.

J is TRBJ2-5 and V is TRBV11-2; D gene uncertain. V lost 2 bases and J 5 bases, leaving 3 bases between the germline ends. The germline gives CDR1 SGHAT, CDR2 FQNNGV. This CDR3 spans 11 amino acids. The CDR3 loop is CASSLSETQYF. The CDR3 DNA is TGTGCCAGCAGCTTATCTGAGACCCAGTACTTC.

This clone came up many times. V usage is TRBV24-1 and J usage is TRBJ2-2, with TRBD2 matching over 7 bases. Germline CDR1 is KGHDR and CDR2 is SFDVKD. The CDR3 has 19 amino acids. After removal of 6 bases from V and 0 bases from J, the junction contained 15 bases not matched to a gene. CDR3 in amino acids: CATSLSAGRLAANTGELFF. For the CDR3, the DNA is TGTGCCACCAGTCTTTCGGCAGGGCGGCTAGCGGCGAACACCGGGGAGCTGTTTTTT.

The V and J genes are TRBV7-9 and TRBJ2-5; D ambiguous. The germline V gene has CDR1 SEHNR and CDR2 FQNEAQ (reference sequence). The CDR3 has 14 amino acids. V gave up 5 bases and J gave up 0 bases, with 10 bases separating them. The DNA of the CDR3 is TGTGCCAGCAGCCTCAGACTCGACCAAGAGACCCAGTACTTC. Translated: CASSLRLDQETQYF.

The chain couples TRBV7-8 to TRBJ1-1, with unresolved D. CDR3 length equals 15 residues. The V end was cut by 5 bases, the J end by 1 base, with 14 bases between. Germline V gene sequence: CDR1 SGHVS, CDR2 FQNEAQ. The CDR3 loop is CASSPPEGGNTEAFF. In DNA, the CDR3 is TGTGCCAGCAGCCCCCCAGAAGGAGGGAACACTGAAGCTTTCTTT.

This chain joins TRBV6-1 and TRBJ2-1; 8 nucleotides agree with TRBD2. CDR1 is MNHNS, CDR2 SASEGT, per germline. The trim removed 4 bases at V and 4 bases at J, leaving 9 bases unmatched. This CDR3 contains 16 residues. CDR3 sequence reads: CASSALSGGPYNEQFF. CDR3 DNA: TGTGCCAGCAGTGCCCTAAGCGGGGGACCTTACAATGAGCAGTTCTTC.

This clone was seen only a few times. This rearrangement joins TRBV19 to TRBJ2-3; the D gene is possibly TRBD1 (6 bases). The V gene's germline CDR1 is LNHDA and CDR2 SQIVND (reference sequence). This CDR3 is 16 amino acids long. V shed 6 bases and J shed 7 bases, with 23 bases lying between them. The DNA for the CDR3 is TGTGCCAGTAGACCATTAAACGGGACACTTTCCCATACGCAGTATTTT. As protein: CASRPLNGTLSHTQYF.

The chain is built from TRBV5-6 and TRBJ1-2; tentative D call: TRBD1 (6 bases). The CDR3 is made up of 13 amino acids. The V gene lost 4 bases and the J gene lost 4 bases, with 11 bases spanning the gap. Germline V gene data show CDR1 as SGHDT and CDR2 as YYEEEE. CDR3 in amino acids: CASSPEDSYGYTF. The CDR3 DNA is TGTGCCAGCAGCCCCGAGGACAGCTATGGCTACACCTTC. Based on the CDR3 plus reference TRBV5-6 and TRBJ1-2, the full variable domain is DAGVTQSPTHLIKTRGQQVTLRCSPKSGHDTVSWYQQALGQGPQFIFQYYEEEERQRGNFPDRFSGHQFPNYSSELNVNALLLGDSALYLCASSPEDSYGYTFGSGTRLTVV.

This sequence joins TRBV5-1 and TRBJ2-7, with 11 bases identical to TRBD2. V lost 2 bases and J lost 2; bases outside the gene matches: 0. The CDR3 is 14 residues long. Germline CDR1 reads SGHRS; CDR2 reads YFSETQ. The CDR3 sequence: CASSFSGGAYEQYF. CDR3 nucleotide sequence: TGCGCCAGCAGCTTTAGCGGGGGGGCCTACGAGCAGTACTTC. Full variable domain (rest looked up from reference TRBV5-1 and TRBJ2-7): KAGVTQTPRYLIKTRGQQVTLSCSPISGHRSVSWYQQTPGQGLQFLFEYFSETQRNKGNFPGRFSGRQFSNSRSEMNVSTLELGDSALYLCASSFSGGAYEQYFGPGTRLTVT.

J is TRBJ2-5 and V is TRBV18, with TRBD2 matching 7 bases. V lost 2 bases and J lost 2; bases outside the gene matches: 5. The germline gives CDR1 KGHSH, CDR2 LQKENI. This CDR3 has 15 residues. CDR3 residues: CASSPNGREQETQYF. The CDR3 DNA reads as TGTGCCAGCTCACCAAATGGGAGGGAACAAGAGACCCAGTACTTC.

The chain joins TRBV7-8 to TRBJ2-1; perhaps TRBD1 as D (5 bases). Germline V gene sequence: CDR1 SGHVS, CDR2 FQNEAQ. Trimming pared 1 base from V and 3 bases from J, leaving 13 bases between. This CDR3 contains 16 residues. CDR3 nucleotides: TGTGCCAGCAGCTTAGTTCGTCAGGGCAACTACAATGAGCAGTTCTTC. Translation gives CASSLVRQGNYNEQFF.